A selection of T cell receptor beta chains follows, all from one sample in a study of blood T cell repertoires in COVID-19. Sequencing was performed with immunoSEQ multiplex PCR; in TCRdb, only in-frame clones are kept and a portion is missing. This sample has approximately 100,000 clones, with around 78% found just once. Sequenced input: peripheral blood. Receptors originate from an older man with COVID-19, enrolled during active disease. CDR3s include the opening cysteine and the closing phenylalanine or tryptophan. A D gene is named only where the DNA matches it firmly. The size of a clone is reported for some rows only, either as once, few or many, or as a class for expanded clones.

v_call: TRBV6-6; j_call: TRBJ2-3; d_call: TRBD1; clone_size: .; cdr3_aa: CASSVTTGRVPDTQYF; cdr3_nt: TGTGCCAGCAGTGTAACGACAGGGCGGGTTCCAGATACGCAGTATTTT
v_call: TRBV6-5; j_call: TRBJ1-1; d_call: .; clone_size: once; cdr3_aa: CASTPWEEPNTEAFF; cdr3_nt: TGTGCCAGCACCCCCTGGGAGGAACCGAACACTGAAGCTTTCTTT
v_call: TRBV9; j_call: TRBJ2-2; d_call: TRBD2; clone_size: .; cdr3_aa: CASSVRGTSIGELFF; cdr3_nt: TGTGCCAGCAGCGTACGGGGGACTAGCATCGGGGAGCTGTTTTTT
v_call: TRBV6-1; j_call: TRBJ1-1; d_call: .; clone_size: once; cdr3_aa: CASSDAEAFF; cdr3_nt: TGTGCCAGCAGTGACGCTGAAGCTTTCTTT
v_call: TRBV21-1; j_call: TRBJ2-3; d_call: .; clone_size: .; cdr3_aa: CASSKGLRGVIRHTDTQYF; cdr3_nt: TGTGCCAGCAGCAAAGGCCTACGCGGGGTTATTCGCCACACAGATACGCAGTATTTT
v_call: TRBV6-5; j_call: TRBJ2-2; d_call: TRBD1; clone_size: once; cdr3_aa: CASSRQGGGELFF; cdr3_nt: TGTGCCAGCAGTCGACAGGGTGGGGGGGAGCTGTTTTTT
v_call: TRBV7-6; j_call: TRBJ1-1; d_call: TRBD1; clone_size: .; cdr3_aa: CASSEGTVTEAFF; cdr3_nt: TGTGCCAGCAGCGAAGGGACAGTAACTGAAGCTTTCTTT
v_call: TRBV7-9; j_call: TRBJ1-2; d_call: TRBD1; clone_size: .; cdr3_aa: CASSLGTGSNYGYTF; cdr3_nt: TGTGCCAGCAGCTTAGGGACAGGAAGTAACTATGGCTACACCTTC
v_call: TRBV7-9; j_call: TRBJ1-6; d_call: TRBD1; clone_size: .; cdr3_aa: CASSSSSGGSNSPLHF; cdr3_nt: TGTGCCAGCAGCTCAAGCTCAGGGGGTAGCAATTCACCCCTCCACTTT
v_call: TRBV11-3; j_call: TRBJ2-7; d_call: .; clone_size: .; cdr3_aa: CASSDRLRLSSYEQYF; cdr3_nt: TGTGCCAGCAGCGACAGACTCCGCCTCAGTTCCTACGAGCAGTACTTC
v_call: TRBV7-9; j_call: TRBJ2-7; d_call: TRBD2; clone_size: .; cdr3_aa: CASSLGTSGSYEQYF; cdr3_nt: TGTGCCAGCAGCTTAGGAACTAGCGGGAGTTACGAGCAGTACTTC
v_call: TRBV5-1; j_call: TRBJ2-1; d_call: TRBD2; clone_size: once; cdr3_aa: CASSQPGLGANEQFF; cdr3_nt: TGCGCCAGCAGTCAACCGGGACTAGGGGCCAATGAGCAGTTCTTC
v_call: TRBV28; j_call: TRBJ1-2; d_call: TRBD1; clone_size: .; cdr3_aa: CASSLRQGAGMVGYTF; cdr3_nt: TGTGCCAGCAGTTTACGGCAGGGGGCTGGAATGGTTGGCTACACCTTC
v_call: TRBV5-1; j_call: TRBJ2-3; d_call: .; clone_size: .; cdr3_aa: CASSLDDRNTQYF; cdr3_nt: TGCGCCAGCAGCTTGGACGATAGAAATACGCAGTATTTT
v_call: TRBV5-1; j_call: TRBJ2-7; d_call: TRBD1; clone_size: .; cdr3_aa: CASSQTGQAREQYF; cdr3_nt: TGCGCCAGCAGCCAAACGGGACAGGCTCGCGAGCAGTACTTC
v_call: TRBV5-1; j_call: TRBJ1-1; d_call: .; clone_size: .; cdr3_aa: CASSFDNSGAEAFF; cdr3_nt: TGCGCCAGCAGTTTCGACAACTCGGGGGCTGAAGCTTTCTTT
v_call: TRBV28; j_call: TRBJ1-5; d_call: TRBD1; clone_size: few; cdr3_aa: CASSDPGGLNQPQHF; cdr3_nt: TGTGCCAGCAGTGATCCAGGGGGTTTGAATCAGCCCCAGCATTTT
v_call: TRBV10-3; j_call: TRBJ1-1; d_call: TRBD1; clone_size: .; cdr3_aa: CAINPGQGSGNTEAFF; cdr3_nt: TGTGCCATCAACCCGGGACAGGGGTCGGGGAACACTGAAGCTTTCTTT
v_call: TRBV13; j_call: TRBJ2-7; d_call: .; clone_size: .; cdr3_aa: CASSWGDRYEQYF; cdr3_nt: TGTGCCAGCAGCTGGGGGGACCGCTACGAGCAGTACTTC
v_call: TRBV10-2; j_call: TRBJ2-1; d_call: .; clone_size: .; cdr3_aa: CASSVGGGNEQFF; cdr3_nt: TGCGCCAGCAGTGTAGGGGGAGGGAATGAGCAGTTCTTC
v_call: TRBV4-3; j_call: TRBJ2-2; d_call: TRBD1; clone_size: .; cdr3_aa: CASSQELSQGWGTGELFF; cdr3_nt: TGCGCCAGCAGCCAAGAGTTATCACAGGGGTGGGGGACCGGGGAGCTGTTTTTT
v_call: TRBV10-1; j_call: TRBJ2-1; d_call: TRBD1; clone_size: .; cdr3_aa: CASSGQGKDNEQFF; cdr3_nt: TGCGCCAGCAGTGGACAGGGGAAGGACAATGAGCAGTTCTTC
v_call: TRBV7-9; j_call: TRBJ1-1; d_call: .; clone_size: .; cdr3_aa: CASSSRGHPFMNTEAFF; cdr3_nt: TGTGCCAGCAGCTCAAGGGGACACCCGTTCATGAACACTGAAGCTTTCTTT
v_call: TRBV28; j_call: TRBJ1-5; d_call: .; clone_size: few; cdr3_aa: CASRGARRGNQPQHF; cdr3_nt: TGTGCCAGCAGGGGGGCTCGGCGGGGCAATCAGCCCCAGCATTTT
v_call: TRBV27; j_call: TRBJ1-5; d_call: .; clone_size: .; cdr3_aa: CASTGRGTTDRSNQPQHF; cdr3_nt: TGTGCCAGCACTGGTCGAGGCACTACTGACCGTAGCAATCAGCCCCAGCATTTT
v_call: TRBV5-6; j_call: TRBJ2-1; d_call: .; clone_size: many; cdr3_aa: CASSFMTTAQFF; cdr3_nt: TGTGCCAGCAGCTTCATGACTACGGCGCAGTTCTTC
v_call: TRBV29-1; j_call: TRBJ2-1; d_call: TRBD2; clone_size: .; cdr3_aa: CSALAGGYNEQFF; cdr3_nt: TGCAGCGCTCTAGCGGGAGGGTACAATGAGCAGTTCTTC
v_call: TRBV4-3; j_call: TRBJ2-2; d_call: .; clone_size: .; cdr3_aa: CASSPYTGELFF; cdr3_nt: TGCGCCAGCAGCCCCTACACCGGGGAGCTGTTTTTT
v_call: TRBV28; j_call: TRBJ1-1; d_call: .; clone_size: .; cdr3_aa: CASRRWGLGAWDTEAFF; cdr3_nt: TGTGCCAGCAGACGATGGGGCTTGGGGGCGTGGGACACTGAAGCTTTCTTT
v_call: TRBV9; j_call: TRBJ2-7; d_call: TRBD1; clone_size: few; cdr3_aa: CASSTLGQGNEQYF; cdr3_nt: TGTGCCAGCAGCACCCTGGGACAGGGGAACGAGCAGTACTTC
v_call: TRBV27; j_call: TRBJ2-3; d_call: TRBD2; clone_size: .; cdr3_aa: CASSPSPWTSGSGADTQYF; cdr3_nt: TGTGCCAGCAGTCCTTCTCCTTGGACTAGCGGGAGTGGCGCAGATACGCAGTATTTT
v_call: TRBV20-1; j_call: TRBJ2-7; d_call: .; clone_size: few; cdr3_aa: CSAYSYEQYF; cdr3_nt: TGCAGTGCCTACTCCTACGAGCAGTACTTC
v_call: TRBV28; j_call: TRBJ2-7; d_call: .; clone_size: .; cdr3_aa: CASSLYGVSYEQYF; cdr3_nt: TGTGCCAGCAGTTTATACGGGGTTTCCTACGAGCAGTACTTC
v_call: TRBV7-3; j_call: TRBJ1-5; d_call: .; clone_size: few; cdr3_aa: CASSLRGGLGQPQHF; cdr3_nt: TGTGCCAGCAGCTTAAGGGGGGGATTAGGACAGCCCCAGCATTTT
v_call: TRBV28; j_call: TRBJ2-4; d_call: TRBD2; clone_size: once; cdr3_aa: CASTPFTSGALAKNIQYF; cdr3_nt: TGTGCCAGCACCCCTTTTACTAGCGGGGCCCTAGCCAAAAACATTCAGTACTTC